This paragraph covers one T cell receptor beta chain sequence. Here immunoSEQ multiplex PCR was the method, and the copy in TCRdb shows in-frame clones only, minus some. The data show 200,000 to 250,000 clones, with 83% seen just once and about 1.3% held by the top ten. V shed 2 bases and J shed 4 bases, with 20 bases lying between them. This CDR3 contains 17 residues. Germline V CDR1 and CDR2: SGHTA, FQGNSA. This sample was taken from a study of blood T cell repertoires in COVID-19. The TCR comes from a woman in her 30s with COVID-19, enrolled during active disease. The chain carries TRBV7-2 and TRBJ1-1, with D possibly being TRBD1 (6 bases). The sequenced sample consisted of peripheral blood. CDR3 sequence (DNA): TGTGCCAGCAGCTTACGGAACCAGGGGCTAGGAGGCACTGAAGCTTTCTTT. As protein: CASSLRNQGLGGTEAFF.